A single TCR beta chain is shown here with its context. Authors' processing steps: Amplification from reference gene primers served as the basis for estimated nucleated cell counts. Assay used: immunoSEQ multiplex PCR; TCRdb lists only in-frame clones, some missing. That table is the source of V, J and clone size, and D and trimming were worked out from the DNA. The table has 120,000 or so clones, roughly 87% seen once; the top ten hold roughly 8.2%. The CDR3 contains 14 residues. V lost 4 bases, J lost 3 bases, and 12 bases lay in between. Germline V gene data show CDR1 as SGHKS and CDR2 as YYEKEE (reference sequence). The entry originates in a study of blood T cell repertoires in COVID-19. Study-wide background: Samples of COVID-19 (acute and convalescent) were obtained from the United States, Italy and Spain. The cDNA or gDNA used as material had been derived from T cells, B-cell-depleted T cells, or PBMCs.

The J gene is TRBJ2-3, the V gene TRBV5-5; no reliable D call. Sequenced input: peripheral blood. The clonotype was recovered from a human donor in a cohort sampled during active COVID-19. The CDR3: CASSPVKSTDTQYF. The CDR3 region has the DNA TGTGCCAGCAGCCCAGTAAAGTCAACAGATACGCAGTATTTT.